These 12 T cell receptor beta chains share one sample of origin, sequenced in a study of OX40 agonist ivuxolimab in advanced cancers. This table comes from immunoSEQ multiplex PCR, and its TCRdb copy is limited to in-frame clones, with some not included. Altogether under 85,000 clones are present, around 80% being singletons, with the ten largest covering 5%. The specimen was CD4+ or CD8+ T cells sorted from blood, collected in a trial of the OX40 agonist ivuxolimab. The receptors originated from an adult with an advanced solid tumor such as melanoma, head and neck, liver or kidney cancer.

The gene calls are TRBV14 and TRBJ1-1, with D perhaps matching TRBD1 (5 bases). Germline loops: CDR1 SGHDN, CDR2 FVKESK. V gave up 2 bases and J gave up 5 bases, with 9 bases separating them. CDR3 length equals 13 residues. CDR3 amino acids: CASSQITGTEAFF. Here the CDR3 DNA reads TGTGCCAGCAGCCAAATAACAGGTACTGAAGCTTTCTTT.

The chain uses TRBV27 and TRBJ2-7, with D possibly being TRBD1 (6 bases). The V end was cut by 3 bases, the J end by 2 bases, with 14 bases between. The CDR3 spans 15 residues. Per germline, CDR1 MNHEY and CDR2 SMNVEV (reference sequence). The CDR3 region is CASSFEARGTYEQYF. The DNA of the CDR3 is TGTGCCAGCAGTTTCGAAGCCAGGGGAACCTACGAGCAGTACTTC.

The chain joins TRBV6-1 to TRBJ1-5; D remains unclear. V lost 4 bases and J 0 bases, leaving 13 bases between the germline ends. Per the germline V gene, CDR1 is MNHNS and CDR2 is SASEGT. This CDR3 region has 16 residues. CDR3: CASSGAGGLSNQPQHF. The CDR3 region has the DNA TGTGCCAGCAGTGGTGCTGGAGGGCTTAGCAATCAGCCCCAGCATTTT.

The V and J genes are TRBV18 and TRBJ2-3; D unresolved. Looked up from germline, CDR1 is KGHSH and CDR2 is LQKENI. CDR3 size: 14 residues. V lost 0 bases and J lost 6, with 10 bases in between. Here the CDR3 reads CASSPPSLSDTQYF. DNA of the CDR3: TGTGCCAGCTCACCACCGTCCCTCTCTGATACGCAGTATTTT.

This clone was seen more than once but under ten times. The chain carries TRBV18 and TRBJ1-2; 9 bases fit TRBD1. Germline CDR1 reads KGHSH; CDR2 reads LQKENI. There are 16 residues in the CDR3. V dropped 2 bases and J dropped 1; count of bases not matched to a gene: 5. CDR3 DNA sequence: TGTGCCAGCTCACCAGGGACAGGGAGAGATAACTATGGCTACACCTTC. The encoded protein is CASSPGTGRDNYGYTF.

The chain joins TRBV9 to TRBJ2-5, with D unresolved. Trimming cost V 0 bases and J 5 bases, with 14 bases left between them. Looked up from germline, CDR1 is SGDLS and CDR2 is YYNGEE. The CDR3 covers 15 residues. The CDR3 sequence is CASSVGQGFIETQYF. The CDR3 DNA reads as TGTGCCAGCAGCGTAGGACAAGGGTTTATCGAGACCCAGTACTTC.

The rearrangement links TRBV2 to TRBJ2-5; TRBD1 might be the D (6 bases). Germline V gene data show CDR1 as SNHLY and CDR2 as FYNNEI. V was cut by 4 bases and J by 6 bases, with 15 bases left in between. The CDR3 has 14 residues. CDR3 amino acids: CASSGPARGQTQYF. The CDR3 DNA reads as TGTGCCAGCAGTGGTCCGGCCAGGGGACAGACCCAGTACTTC.

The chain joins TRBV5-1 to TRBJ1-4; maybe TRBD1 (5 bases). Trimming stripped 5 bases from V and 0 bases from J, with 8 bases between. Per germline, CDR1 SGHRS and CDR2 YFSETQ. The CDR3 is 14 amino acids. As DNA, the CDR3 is TGCGCCAGCAGAGTACAGGCAACTAATGAAAAACTGTTTTTT. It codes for CASRVQATNEKLFF. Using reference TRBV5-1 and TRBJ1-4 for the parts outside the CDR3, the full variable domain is KAGVTQTPRYLIKTRGQQVTLSCSPISGHRSVSWYQQTPGQGLQFLFEYFSETQRNKGNFPGRFSGRQFSNSRSEMNVSTLELGDSALYLCASRVQATNEKLFFGSGTQLSVL.

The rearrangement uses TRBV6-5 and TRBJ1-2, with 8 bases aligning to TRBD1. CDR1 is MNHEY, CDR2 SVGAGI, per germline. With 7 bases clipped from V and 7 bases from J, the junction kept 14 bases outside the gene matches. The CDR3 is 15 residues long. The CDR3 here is CASTITTDRASGYTF. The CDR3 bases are TGTGCCAGCACCATTACCACGGACAGGGCATCTGGCTACACCTTC.

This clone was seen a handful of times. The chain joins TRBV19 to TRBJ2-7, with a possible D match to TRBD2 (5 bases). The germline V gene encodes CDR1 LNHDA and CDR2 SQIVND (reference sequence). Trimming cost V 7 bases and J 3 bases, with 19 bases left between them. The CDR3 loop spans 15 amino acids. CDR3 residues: CASTPVYQAGYEQYF. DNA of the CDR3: TGTGCCAGTACCCCCGTCTACCAGGCGGGCTACGAGCAGTACTTC. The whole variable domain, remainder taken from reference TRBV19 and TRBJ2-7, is DGGITQSPKYLFRKEGQNVTLSCEQNLNHDAMYWYRQDPGQGLRLIYYSQIVNDFQKGDIAEGYSVSREKKESFPLTVTSAQKNPTAFYLCASTPVYQAGYEQYFGPGTRLTVT.

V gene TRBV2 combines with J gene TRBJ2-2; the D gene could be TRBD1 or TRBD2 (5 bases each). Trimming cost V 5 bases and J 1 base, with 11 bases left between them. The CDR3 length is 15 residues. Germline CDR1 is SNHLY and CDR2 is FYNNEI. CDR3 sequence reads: CASSYGDQNTGELFF. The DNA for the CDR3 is TGTGCCAGCAGTTACGGGGACCAGAACACCGGGGAGCTGTTTTTT.

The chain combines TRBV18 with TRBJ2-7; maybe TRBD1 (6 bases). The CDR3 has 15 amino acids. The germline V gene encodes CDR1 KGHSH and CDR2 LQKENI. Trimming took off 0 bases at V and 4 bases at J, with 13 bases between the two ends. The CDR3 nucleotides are TGTGCCAGCTCACCACCTACAACAGGGCGTTACGAGCAGTACTTC. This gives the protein CASSPPTTGRYEQYF.